Below are 24 T cell receptor beta chains sequenced from a single sample in a study of blood T cells in healthy people across ages. PCR was performed a second time for roughly 7 to 12 cycles using a sample-barcoded 5' primer and a J-beta primer mix. TCRdb processed the 5' RACE reads anew with MiXCR; each CDR3 protein has one entry. The table includes about 730,000 distinct CDR3 sequences, 35% to 45% detected once. Sequencing was performed on blood. Receptors were obtained from a woman aged 60-75 years in good health.

This clonotype appeared many times. The rearrangement joins TRBV7-3 to TRBJ2-3; weak D call: TRBD1 (6 bases). Germline CDR1 reads SGHTA; CDR2 reads FQGTGA. The CDR3 runs 14 residues. The germline V and J ends were trimmed by 5 bases and 6 bases, with 15 bases remaining between them. The chain's CDR3 is CASSPQGRSDTQYF. The DNA of the CDR3 is TGTGCCAGCAGCCCACAGGGACGTTCCGATACGCAGTATTTT.

This chain uses TRBV9 with TRBJ1-1; D is unresolved. Trimming left V 3 bases short and J 4 bases short, with 10 bases between. The CDR3 is made up of 13 amino acids. CDR1 and CDR2 (germline): SGDLS, YYNGEE. The CDR3 is CASSERLGTEAFF. CDR3 nucleotide sequence: TGTGCCAGCAGCGAGCGGTTAGGCACTGAAGCTTTCTTT. The full variable domain, completed using reference TRBV9 and TRBJ1-1, is DSGVTQTPKHLITATGQRVTLRCSPRSGDLSVYWYQQSLDQGLQFLIQYYNGEERAKGNILERFSAQQFPDLHSELNLSSLELGDSALYFCASSERLGTEAFFGQGTRLTVV.

Comment on this clonotype: A much bigger clone sits one base away, suggesting this may be a read error. V is TRBV7-9 and J is TRBJ2-5; D is ambiguous. The germline V gene encodes CDR1 SEHNR and CDR2 FQNEAQ (reference sequence). CDR3 size: 14 residues. Written as DNA, the CDR3 is TGTGCCAGCGGCTTAGTCGTCGTGTCGGAGACCCAGTACTTC. Its translation: CASGLVVVSETQYF.

V usage is TRBV29-1 and J usage is TRBJ1-1, with a weak D call TRBD1 (5 bases). V was cut by 8 bases and J by 4 bases, with 14 bases left in between. Germline loops: CDR1 SQVTM, CDR2 ANQGSEA. The CDR3 sequence is 12 residues long. The CDR3 reads CSIRGLGTEAFF. CDR3 nucleotide sequence: TGCAGCATAAGGGGCCTCGGCACTGAAGCTTTCTTT.

On this clonotype: Since a much larger clone is just one base distant, this may be a read error. The chain carries TRBV29-1 and TRBJ2-1; D might be TRBD1 (6 bases). The V end lost 6 bases, the J end lost 10 bases, and 31 bases lay between the germline ends. The CDR3 spans 17 residues. CDR1 is SQVTM and CDR2 is ANQGSEA in the germline V gene. The CDR3 spells CSVWVGQSTATSYEQFF. The CDR3 DNA reads as TGCAGCGTGTGGGTTGGACAGTCCACAGCTACCTCCTACGAGCAGTTCTTC.

Comment on this clonotype: This may come from a read error, since a much larger clone is one base off. The chain recombines TRBV29-1 with TRBJ2-7; D perhaps matches TRBD1 (6 bases). CDR1 is SQVTM, CDR2 ANQGSEA, per germline. This CDR3 comprises 16 residues. Trimming took off 1 base at V and 3 bases at J, with 19 bases between the two ends. The CDR3 sequence is CSVEGNSGAGDYEQYF. In DNA, the CDR3 is TGCAGCGTTGAAGGGAACTCCGGGGCAGGGGACTACGAGCAGTACTTC.

This sequence joins TRBV6-1 and TRBJ2-4; D unclear. With the DNA end fitting TRBJ2-7 better, the J assignment may be wrong. Germline V gives CDR1 MNHNS, CDR2 SASEGT. The CDR3 totals 11 residues. DNA for the CDR3: TGTGCCAGCAGTGAACCGAACGAGCAGTACTTC. Protein: CASSEPNEQYF.

The chain recombines TRBV18 with TRBJ1-4; D is unresolved. V lost 3 bases, J lost 0 bases, and 11 bases lay in between. There are 16 residues in the CDR3. Germline-derived CDR1 and CDR2 are KGHSH and LQKENI. This chain's CDR3 is CASSPSQGPTNEKLFF. CDR3 in DNA: TGTGCCAGCTCACCCTCTCAAGGGCCAACTAATGAAAAACTGTTTTTT.

J is TRBJ2-1 and V is TRBV21-1; the table assigns TRBD1, which was not confirmed against the DNA. TRBV21-1 is assigned pseudogene status. This CDR3 is built from 18 residues. In DNA form, the CDR3 reads TGTGCCAGCCCCAGGCTCCCCTACGGTCGGAGAGGGGGCTATGAGCAGTTCTTC. It translates to CASPRLPYGRRGGYEQFF.

V usage is TRBV7-2 and J usage is TRBJ2-7, with TRBD2 identical over 9 bases. The CDR3 consists of 17 residues. V shed 1 base and J 7 bases; nucleotides not matched to a gene: 14. From germline, CDR1 is SGHTA and CDR2 FQGNSA. The CDR3 spells CASSLDASGISYNEQYF. CDR3 sequence (DNA): TGTGCCAGCAGCTTAGACGCTAGCGGGATATCCTACAATGAGCAGTACTTC.

The gene calls are TRBV30 and TRBJ2-7, with 7 bases identical to TRBD2. CDR3 length equals 13 residues. Germline V CDR1 and CDR2: GTSNPN, SVGIG (reference sequence). The trim removed 2 bases at V and 4 bases at J, leaving 5 bases unmatched. CDR3 residues: CAWSSSGEYEQYF. The CDR3 DNA sequence: TGTGCCTGGAGTTCCAGCGGGGAATACGAGCAGTACTTC.

J is TRBJ2-1 and V is TRBV9; the D gene could be TRBD1 or TRBD2 (5 bases each). Trimming stripped 0 bases from V and 5 bases from J, with 21 bases between. Germline CDR1 is SGDLS and CDR2 is YYNGEE. The CDR3 spans 18 residues. The CDR3 loop reads CASSVEGSARGDNNEQFF. As DNA, the CDR3 is TGTGCCAGCAGCGTAGAAGGTAGCGCGAGAGGGGATAACAATGAGCAGTTCTTC.

The rearrangement joins TRBV28 to TRBJ2-1; TRBD2 matches at 7 bases. The J call is uncertain, as TRBJ2-7 better fits the DNA end. Germline V gene lookup returns CDR1 MDHEN and CDR2 SYDVKM. CDR3 size: 13 residues. CDR3: CASSSGRGYEQYF. CDR3 DNA sequence: TGTGCCAGCAGTTCAGGGCGGGGGTACGAGCAGTACTTC.

In its sample, this clonotype was seen once. J is TRBJ1-6 and V is TRBV3-1; D not certain. The ends were cut back, 0 bases at V and 7 bases at J, with 7 bases in the middle. The CDR3 contains 14 residues. CDR1 and CDR2 (germline): LGHDT, YNNKEL (reference sequence). In nucleotides, the CDR3 is TGTGCCAGCAGCCAAGAGATGGGGAATTCACCCCTCCACTTT. It specifies CASSQEMGNSPLHF.

V usage is TRBV27 and J usage is TRBJ2-3, with TRBD2 matching over 7 bases. Per germline, CDR1 MNHEY and CDR2 SMNVEV (reference sequence). The ends lost 8 bases at V and 3 bases at J; junction bases unmatched: 8. This CDR3 is built from 14 residues. The CDR3 DNA reads TGTGCCAGCGGTGCCAGGGAGGGGACAGATACGCAGTATTTT. Encoded protein: CASGAREGTDTQYF.

This clonotype was detected only a few times. The rearrangement uses TRBV10-3 and TRBJ1-2; possibly TRBD1 for D (6 bases). Trimming took off 2 bases at V and 5 bases at J, with 18 bases between the two ends. Germline V gene sequence: CDR1 ENHRY, CDR2 SYGVKD. The CDR3 loop spans 16 amino acids. The CDR3 coding sequence is TGTGCCATCAGTGAGGGGGGCCGGACCGCGTTTTATGGCTACACCTTC. As protein: CAISEGGRTAFYGYTF.

This clonotype was seen many times. The chain recombines TRBV9 with TRBJ2-1, with 9 bases identical to TRBD2. Germline-derived CDR1 and CDR2 are SGDLS and YYNGEE. This CDR3 has 14 residues. Trimming removed 2 bases from V and 6 bases from J; junction bases left unmatched: 3. The CDR3 DNA reads TGTGCCAGCAGCGTTTTAGCGGGGGTCAATGAGCAGTTCTTC. Translation: CASSVLAGVNEQFF.

This chain uses TRBV27 with TRBJ2-7; 8 bases match TRBD1. CDR1 and CDR2 from the germline V gene are MNHEY and SMNVEV (reference sequence). The CDR3 is made up of 18 amino acids. V gave up 0 bases and J gave up 2 bases; unmatched junction bases: 12. This CDR3 is CASSLSTPWGQETYEQYF. The CDR3 DNA follows: TGTGCCAGCAGTTTATCCACCCCATGGGGACAGGAGACCTACGAGCAGTACTTC.

The CDR3 nucleotides are TGTGCCAGCAGCCCTAGCCCGGCCTCCTACAATGAGCAGTTCTTC. Translation gives CASSPSPASYNEQFF. This chain connects TRBV11-3 to TRBJ2-1, with D maybe TRBD2 (5 bases). V lost 5 bases and J lost 0, with 11 bases in between. The CDR3 covers 15 residues. The germline V gene encodes CDR1 SGHNT and CDR2 YENEEA.

This chain uses TRBV2 with TRBJ2-4; 11 bases agree with TRBD1. The J call may be faulty, since TRBJ2-7 better matches the DNA end. In germline, CDR1 is SNHLY, CDR2 FYNNEI. The CDR3 covers 14 residues. The CDR3 coding sequence is TGTGCCAACAGAACGGGGACAGGGGGTCACGAGCAGTACTTC. As protein: CANRTGTGGHEQYF.

The CDR3 DNA reads as TGCAGTGCGGACGGACTAGCGGGAAAGGAGCAGTACTTC. This sequence encodes CSADGLAGKEQYF. This chain links TRBV20-1 with TRBJ2-5; TRBD2 matches 12 bases. Trimming at V came to 6 bases and at J to 11 bases, leaving 10 bases not matched to a gene. The germline gives CDR1 DFQATT, CDR2 SNEGSKA (reference sequence). The CDR3 contains 13 residues.

This clonotype came up a few times. The chain uses TRBV30 and TRBJ2-3; D unclear. This CDR3 is built from 11 residues. From germline, CDR1 is GTSNPN and CDR2 SVGIG (reference sequence). Trimming took off 2 bases at V and 8 bases at J, with 8 bases between the two ends. Written as DNA, the CDR3 is TGTGCCTGGAGTTATCGAGGTACGCAGTATTTT. Its translation: CAWSYRGTQYF.

This clonotype was seen a few times. J is TRBJ1-6 and V is TRBV23-1; D is unresolved. TRBV23-1 is an ORF, with its function uncertain. The CDR3 sequence is 11 residues long. The V gene lost 4 bases and the J gene lost 8 bases, with 3 bases spanning the gap. CDR3 DNA sequence: TGCGCCAGCAGTCCCTATTCACCCCTCCACTTT. Its protein product is CASSPYSPLHF.

A note on this clonotype: This may arise from a read error, as a much more abundant clone is one base away. The gene calls are TRBV7-7 and TRBJ2-7; D is uncertain. This CDR3 is built from 14 residues. Per the germline V gene, CDR1 is SSHAT and CDR2 is FNYEAQ (reference sequence). CDR3 protein: CAGSPQVTGYEQYF. CDR3 nucleotide sequence: TGTGCCGGCAGCCCCCAGGTCACGGGTTACGAGCAGTACTTC.